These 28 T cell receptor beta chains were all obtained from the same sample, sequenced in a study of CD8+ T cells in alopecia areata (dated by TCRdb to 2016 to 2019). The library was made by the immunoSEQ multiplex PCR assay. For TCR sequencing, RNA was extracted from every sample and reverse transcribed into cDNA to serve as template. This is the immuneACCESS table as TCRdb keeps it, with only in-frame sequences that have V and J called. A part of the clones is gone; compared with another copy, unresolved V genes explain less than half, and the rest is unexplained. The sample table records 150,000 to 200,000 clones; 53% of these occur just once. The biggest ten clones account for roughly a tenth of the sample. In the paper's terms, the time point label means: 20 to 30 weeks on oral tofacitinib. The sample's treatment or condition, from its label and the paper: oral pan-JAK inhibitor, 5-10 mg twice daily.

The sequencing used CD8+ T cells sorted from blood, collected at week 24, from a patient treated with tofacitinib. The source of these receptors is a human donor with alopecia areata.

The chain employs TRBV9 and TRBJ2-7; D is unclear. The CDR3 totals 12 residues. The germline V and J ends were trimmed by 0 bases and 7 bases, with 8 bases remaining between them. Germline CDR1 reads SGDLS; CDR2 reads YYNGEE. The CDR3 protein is CASSVDGREQYF. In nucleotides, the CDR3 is TGTGCCAGCAGCGTAGACGGACGAGAGCAGTACTTC.

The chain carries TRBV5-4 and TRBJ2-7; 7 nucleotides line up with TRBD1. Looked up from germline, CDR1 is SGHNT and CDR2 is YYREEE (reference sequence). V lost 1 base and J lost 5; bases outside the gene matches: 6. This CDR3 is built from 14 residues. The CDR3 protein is CASSLSEGANEQYF. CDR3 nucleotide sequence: TGTGCCAGCAGCTTGAGTGAGGGGGCAAACGAGCAGTACTTC.

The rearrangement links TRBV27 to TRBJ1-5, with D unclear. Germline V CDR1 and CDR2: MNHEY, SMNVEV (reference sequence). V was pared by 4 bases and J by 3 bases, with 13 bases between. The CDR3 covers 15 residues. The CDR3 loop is CASSSTGYANQPQHF. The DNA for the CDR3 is TGTGCCAGCAGTTCCACCGGGTATGCCAATCAGCCCCAGCATTTT.

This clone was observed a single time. The CDR3 is CASSEYSGQGEIYEQYF. The DNA for the CDR3 is TGTGCCAGCAGTGAATATTCGGGACAGGGAGAGATCTACGAGCAGTACTTC. The chain uses TRBV2 and TRBJ2-7; 9 bases agree with TRBD1. The CDR3 totals 17 residues. Germline V gene sequence: CDR1 SNHLY, CDR2 FYNNEI. V was pared by 2 bases and J by 3 bases, with 11 bases of the junction left unmatched.

The CDR3 loop is CASGGGHNEQFF. CDR3 bases: TGTGCCAGTGGAGGGGGTCACAATGAGCAGTTCTTC. The V gene is TRBV9, the J gene TRBJ2-1; the D gene could be TRBD1 or TRBD2 (6 bases each). Per germline, CDR1 SGDLS and CDR2 YYNGEE. V lost 8 bases to trimming and J lost 5 bases, with 11 bases between them. The CDR3 contains 12 residues.

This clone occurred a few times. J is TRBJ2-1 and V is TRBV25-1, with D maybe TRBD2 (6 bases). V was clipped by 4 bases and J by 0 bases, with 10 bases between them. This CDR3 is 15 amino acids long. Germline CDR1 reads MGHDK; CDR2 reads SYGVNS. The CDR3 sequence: CASSVGGLSYNEQFF. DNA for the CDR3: TGTGCCAGCAGTGTGGGGGGACTCTCCTACAATGAGCAGTTCTTC.

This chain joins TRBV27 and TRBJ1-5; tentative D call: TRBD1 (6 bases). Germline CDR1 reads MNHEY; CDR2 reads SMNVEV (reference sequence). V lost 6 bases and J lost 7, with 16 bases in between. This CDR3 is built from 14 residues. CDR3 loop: CASRVGAERQPQHF. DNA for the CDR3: TGTGCCAGCAGGGTGGGGGCCGAGAGGCAGCCCCAGCATTTT.

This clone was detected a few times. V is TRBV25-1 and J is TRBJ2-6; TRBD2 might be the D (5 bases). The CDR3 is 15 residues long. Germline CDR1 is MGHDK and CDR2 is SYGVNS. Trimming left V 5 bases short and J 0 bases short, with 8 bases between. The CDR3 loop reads CASSLGDSGANVLTF. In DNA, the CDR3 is TGTGCCAGCAGTCTCGGGGACTCTGGGGCCAACGTCCTGACTTTC.

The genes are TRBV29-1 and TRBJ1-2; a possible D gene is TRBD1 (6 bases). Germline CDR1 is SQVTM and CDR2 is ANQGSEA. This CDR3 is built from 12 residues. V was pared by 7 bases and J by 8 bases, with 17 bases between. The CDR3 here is CSAEDGGPGYTF. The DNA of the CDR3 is TGCAGCGCCGAGGATGGGGGGCCGGGCTACACCTTC.

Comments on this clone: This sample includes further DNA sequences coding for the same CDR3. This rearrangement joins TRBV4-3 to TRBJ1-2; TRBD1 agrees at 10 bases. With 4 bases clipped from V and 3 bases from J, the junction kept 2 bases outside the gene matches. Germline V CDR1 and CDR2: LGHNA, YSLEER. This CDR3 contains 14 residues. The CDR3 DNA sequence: TGCGCCAGCAGCCCCGGACAGGGGGACTATGGCTACACCTTC. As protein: CASSPGQGDYGYTF.

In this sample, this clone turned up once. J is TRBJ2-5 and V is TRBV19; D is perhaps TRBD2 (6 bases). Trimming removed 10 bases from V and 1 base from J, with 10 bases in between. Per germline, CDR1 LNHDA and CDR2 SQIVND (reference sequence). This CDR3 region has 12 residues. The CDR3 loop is CATRGSQETQYF. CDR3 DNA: TGTGCCACCCGGGGGTCCCAAGAGACCCAGTACTTC.

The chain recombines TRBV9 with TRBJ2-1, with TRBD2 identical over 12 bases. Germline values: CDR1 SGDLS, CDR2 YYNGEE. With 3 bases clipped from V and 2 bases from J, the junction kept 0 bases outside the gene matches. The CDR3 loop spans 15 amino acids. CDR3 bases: TGTGCCAGCAGCGGGACTAGCGGGACCTACAATGAGCAGTTCTTC. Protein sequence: CASSGTSGTYNEQFF.

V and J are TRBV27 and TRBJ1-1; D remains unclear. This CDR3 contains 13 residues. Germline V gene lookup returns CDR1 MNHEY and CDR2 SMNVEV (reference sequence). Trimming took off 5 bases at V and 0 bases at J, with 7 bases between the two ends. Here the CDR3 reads CASSLGLNTEAFF. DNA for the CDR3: TGTGCCAGCAGTCTCGGGCTGAACACTGAAGCTTTCTTT.

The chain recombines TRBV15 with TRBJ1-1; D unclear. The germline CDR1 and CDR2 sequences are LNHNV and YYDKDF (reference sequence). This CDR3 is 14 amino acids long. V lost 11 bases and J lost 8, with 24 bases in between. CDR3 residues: CASVSDWDGEEAFF. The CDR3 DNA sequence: TGTGCCTCCGTCTCTGATTGGGATGGGGAAGAAGCTTTCTTT.

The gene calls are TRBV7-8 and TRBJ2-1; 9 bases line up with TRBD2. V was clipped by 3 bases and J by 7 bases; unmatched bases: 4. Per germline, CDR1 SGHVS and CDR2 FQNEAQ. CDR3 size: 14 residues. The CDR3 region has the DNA TGTGCCAGCAGCTTCAGCGGGGGGCCGAATGAGCAGTTCTTC. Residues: CASSFSGGPNEQFF.

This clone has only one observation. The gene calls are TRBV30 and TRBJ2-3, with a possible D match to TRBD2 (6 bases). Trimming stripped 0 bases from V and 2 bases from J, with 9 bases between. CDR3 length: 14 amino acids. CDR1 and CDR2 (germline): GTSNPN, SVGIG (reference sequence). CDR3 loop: CAWSVLDYTDTQYF. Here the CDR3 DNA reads TGTGCCTGGAGTGTACTGGACTACACAGATACGCAGTATTTT.

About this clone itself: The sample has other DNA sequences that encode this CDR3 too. Here the CDR3 reads CASSETNYGYTF. The CDR3, as DNA: TGTGCCAGCAGTGAGACTAACTATGGCTACACCTTC. The chain is built from TRBV25-1 and TRBJ1-2; D not certain. Looked up from germline, CDR1 is MGHDK and CDR2 is SYGVNS. The length of the CDR3 is 12 residues. Trimming took off 3 bases at V and 0 bases at J, with 2 bases between the two ends.

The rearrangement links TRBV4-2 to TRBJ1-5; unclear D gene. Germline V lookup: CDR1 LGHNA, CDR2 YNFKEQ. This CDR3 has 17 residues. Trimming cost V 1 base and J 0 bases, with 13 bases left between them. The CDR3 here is CASSQGAGQDSNQPQHF. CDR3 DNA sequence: TGTGCCAGCAGCCAAGGAGCGGGCCAGGATAGCAATCAGCCCCAGCATTTT.

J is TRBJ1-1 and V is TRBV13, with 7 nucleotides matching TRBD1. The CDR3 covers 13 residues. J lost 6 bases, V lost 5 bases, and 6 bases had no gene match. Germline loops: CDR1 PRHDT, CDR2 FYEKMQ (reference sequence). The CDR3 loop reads CASSLGQPPEAFF. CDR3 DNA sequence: TGTGCCAGCAGCCTGGGACAGCCTCCTGAAGCTTTCTTT.

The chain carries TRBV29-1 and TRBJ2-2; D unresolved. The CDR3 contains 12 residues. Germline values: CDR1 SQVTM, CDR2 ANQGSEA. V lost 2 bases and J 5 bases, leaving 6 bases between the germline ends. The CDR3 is CSVETETGELFF. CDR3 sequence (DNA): TGCAGCGTTGAAACCGAAACCGGGGAGCTGTTTTTT.

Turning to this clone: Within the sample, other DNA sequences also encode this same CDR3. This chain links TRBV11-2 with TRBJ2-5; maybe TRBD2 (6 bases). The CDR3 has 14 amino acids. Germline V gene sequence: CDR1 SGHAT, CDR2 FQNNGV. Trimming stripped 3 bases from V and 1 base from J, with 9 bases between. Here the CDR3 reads CASSLAGSQETQYF. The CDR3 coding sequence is TGTGCCAGCAGCTTGGCCGGGAGCCAAGAGACCCAGTACTTC.

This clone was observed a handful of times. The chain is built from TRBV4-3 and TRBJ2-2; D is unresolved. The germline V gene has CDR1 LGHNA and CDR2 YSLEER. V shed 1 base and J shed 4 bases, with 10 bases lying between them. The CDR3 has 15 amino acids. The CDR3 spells CASSQVNPSTGELFF. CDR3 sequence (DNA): TGCGCCAGCAGCCAAGTTAATCCTTCCACCGGGGAGCTGTTTTTT.

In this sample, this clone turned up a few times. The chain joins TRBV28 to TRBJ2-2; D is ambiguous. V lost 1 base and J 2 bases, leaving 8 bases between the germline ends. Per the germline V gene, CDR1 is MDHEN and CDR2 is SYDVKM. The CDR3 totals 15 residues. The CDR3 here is CASSLLGLNTGELFF. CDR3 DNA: TGTGCCAGCAGTTTATTAGGCCTAAACACCGGGGAGCTGTTTTTT.

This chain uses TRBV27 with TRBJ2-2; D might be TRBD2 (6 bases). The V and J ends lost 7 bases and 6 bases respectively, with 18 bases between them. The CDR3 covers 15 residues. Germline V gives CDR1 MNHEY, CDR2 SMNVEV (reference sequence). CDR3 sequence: CASIPGGDVSGELFF. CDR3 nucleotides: TGTGCCAGCATTCCCGGAGGGGACGTGTCCGGGGAGCTGTTTTTT.

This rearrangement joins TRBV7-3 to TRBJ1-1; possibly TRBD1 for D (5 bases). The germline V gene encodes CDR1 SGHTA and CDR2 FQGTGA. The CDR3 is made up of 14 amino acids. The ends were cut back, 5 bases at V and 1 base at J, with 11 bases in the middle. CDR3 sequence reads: CASSMVGGNTEAFF. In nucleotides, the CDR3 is TGTGCCAGCAGCATGGTTGGGGGGAACACTGAAGCTTTCTTT.

As DNA, the CDR3 is TGCGCCAGCAGCGTTTACTCAACCTCGAACACCGGGGAGCTGTTTTTT. Its translation is CASSVYSTSNTGELFF. J is TRBJ2-2 and V is TRBV5-1; D gene unclear. Germline assignment: CDR1 SGHRS and CDR2 YFSETQ. The length of the CDR3 is 16 residues. Trimming left V 4 bases short and J 0 bases short, with 13 bases between.

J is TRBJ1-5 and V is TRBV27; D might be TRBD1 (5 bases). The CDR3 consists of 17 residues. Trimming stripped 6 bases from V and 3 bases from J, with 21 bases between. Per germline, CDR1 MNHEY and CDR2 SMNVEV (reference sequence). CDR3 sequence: CASSPSWGEAPNQPQHF. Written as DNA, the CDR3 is TGTGCCAGCAGCCCATCTTGGGGGGAAGCCCCCAATCAGCCCCAGCATTTT.

The CDR3 coding sequence is TGCAGCGCCGGGACGACAGGGGAGGGCTCTGGAAACACCATATATTTT. Its protein product is CSAGTTGEGSGNTIYF. The rearrangement links TRBV29-1 to TRBJ1-3, with 8 bases matching TRBD1. CDR1 and CDR2 (germline): SQVTM, ANQGSEA. The CDR3 is 16 amino acids. V shed 7 bases and J 0 bases; nucleotides not matched to a gene: 11.